The entry that follows covers one T cell receptor (beta chain) sequence. With 60 Vbeta and 13 Jbeta primers, the PCR was carried out. Repertoires were generated with immunoSEQ multiplex PCR, while TCRdb's copy carries only in-frame clones and drops some. This repertoire comprises about 55,000 clones; its ten largest clones make up roughly 8.8%. The CDR3 totals 14 residues. Germline loops: CDR1 MGHRA, CDR2 YSYEKL. V lost 1 base, J lost 11 bases, and 8 bases stayed unmatched. This sample was taken from a study of cytomegalovirus exposure and HLA in healthy donors. V usage is TRBV4-1 and J usage is TRBJ1-1; 9 bases map to TRBD1. This sequence was found in a man aged 45-60 years in good health and CMV-seropositive. Sequencing was carried out using PBMCs. This CDR3 reads CASSQARTGGDAFF. The CDR3 nucleotides are TGCGCCAGCAGCCAAGCAAGAACAGGGGGCGACGCTTTCTTT.